This T cell receptor (beta chain) was sequenced in a study of regulatory T cells in long-lasting Graves disease. Notes on the study in general: Possibly, accuracy suffered from the small sample size.

A few counts support this clonotype. What it binds is not known. Compared with germline, one end of the junction differs, possibly owing to a read error. TCR beta libraries were built with iRepertoire HTBI primers and Arm-PCR of CDR3 regions. One entry per CDR3 protein, called by TCRdb with MiXCR from the multiplex PCR reads. The sample holds about 620,000 distinct CDR3 sequences, roughly 15% seen once. Time point here: newly diagnosed GD, antithyroid drugs for less than 3 months. PBMCs provided the RNA from which the TCR library was made. The CDR3 consists of 17 residues. Germline V CDR1 and CDR2: SGHKS, YYEKEE (reference sequence). This sample also belongs to another study, concerning T cells in Graves' hyperthyroidism and ophthalmopathy. In that study: In the first-round RT-PCR of the TCR CDR3, the HTBI primer set was used.

This sequence joins TRBV5-5 and TRBJ1-2; 9 positions agree with TRBD1. The starting material was peripheral blood mononuclear cells (PBMCs), obtained at new diagnosis, from a patient treated with antithyroid drugs. The receptor was derived from a woman aged 25 to 39 with Graves disease. CDR3: CASSLPFTIPGQGLWVF. CDR3 in DNA: TGTGCCAGCAGCTTGCCTTTCACAATTCCGGGACAGGGTCTTTGGGTCTTC.